These 9 T cell receptor beta chains share one sample of origin, sequenced in a study of CD8 T cells in ankylosing spondylitis. Study findings and constraints: Made up of eight highly homologous variants, a TCR beta motif appeared characteristic of ankylosing spondylitis blood.

Their antigens remain unidentified. TCRdb used MiXCR to reprocess the 5' RACE reads, holding one entry per CDR3 protein. This sample has about 480,000 distinct CDR3 sequences, with roughly 15% found just once. Sequencing input: blood, either unsorted or a sorted T cell fraction (not recorded which). The source of these receptors is a male donor with ankylosing spondylitis.

The chain couples TRBV6-1 to TRBJ2-1; 10 bases fit TRBD2. The CDR3 spans 13 residues. Trimming removed 7 bases from V and 15 bases from J; junction bases left unmatched: 12. CDR1 MNHNS and CDR2 SASEGT come from the germline V gene. The DNA of the CDR3 is TGTGCCAGCATCCTAGCGGGGGCTGAGGTTATGTTCTTC. As protein: CASILAGAEVMFF.

J is TRBJ2-1 and V is TRBV7-2, with D maybe TRBD2 (6 bases). The CDR3 has 15 amino acids. Deletions cut 2 bases from V and 8 bases from J, with 16 bases between. The V gene's germline CDR1 is SGHTA and CDR2 FQGNSA. This CDR3 reads CASSLRGGIGDEQFF. The DNA for the CDR3 is TGTGCCAGCAGCTTAAGGGGCGGGATCGGCGATGAGCAGTTCTTC.

This clonotype was recorded a few times. The chain employs TRBV4-1 and TRBJ2-7; 9 bases fit TRBD1. CDR1 is MGHRA, CDR2 YSYEKL, per germline. V trimming: 2 bases; J trimming: 5 bases; junction bases outside the gene matches: 7. The CDR3 is made up of 15 amino acids. The CDR3 DNA reads as TGCGCCAGCAGCCAACCTGGGACAGGGCGGAACGAGCAGTACTTC. It codes for CASSQPGTGRNEQYF.

This clonotype was recorded many times. The chain employs TRBV12-3 or TRBV12-4 and TRBJ1-1; TRBD1 agrees at 7 bases. Unmatched junction bases numbered 3, after V lost 6 bases and J lost 5 bases. CDR3 length equals 12 residues. The CDR3, as DNA: TGTGCCAGCAGACCAGGGGGGACTGAAGCTTTCTTT. The encoded protein is CASRPGGTEAFF.

The chain couples TRBV5-1 to TRBJ2-1; TRBD2 might be the D (5 bases). Germline CDR1 is SGHRS and CDR2 is YFSETQ. Trimming cost V 4 bases and J 8 bases, with 19 bases left between them. The CDR3 has 15 amino acids. In DNA form, the CDR3 reads TGCGCCAGCAGCCAGGCGGGCCCGGCTGTCGATGAGCAGTTCTTC. It encodes CASSQAGPAVDEQFF.

This clonotype was seen more than once but under ten times. The rearrangement uses TRBV7-9 and TRBJ1-5; no reliable D call. The CDR3 contains 12 residues. From germline, CDR1 is SEHNR and CDR2 FQNEAQ (reference sequence). The V end lost 8 bases, the J end lost 4 bases, and 9 bases lay between the germline ends. CDR3 residues: CASGASNQPQHF. The CDR3 DNA reads TGTGCCAGCGGCGCAAGTAATCAGCCCCAGCATTTT.

This chain connects TRBV6-1 to TRBJ2-6, with TRBD2 matching over 9 bases. Germline V CDR1 and CDR2: MNHNS, SASEGT. CDR3 length: 17 residues. After removal of 4 bases from V and 0 bases from J, the junction contained 4 bases not matched to a gene. CDR3 DNA: TGTGCCAGCAGTGTTAGCGGGAGCAGCTCTGGGGCCAACGTCCTGACTTTC. As protein: CASSVSGSSSGANVLTF.

The rearrangement joins TRBV28 to TRBJ1-3, with D perhaps matching TRBD1 (5 bases). V shed 7 bases and J shed 7 bases, with 14 bases lying between them. The germline gives CDR1 MDHEN, CDR2 SYDVKM. The CDR3 consists of 13 residues. CDR3 loop: CASTVPGGNTIYF. In DNA form, the CDR3 reads TGTGCCAGCACCGTCCCGGGGGGGAACACCATATATTTT.

The CDR3 reads CASSRFGQGVYTGELFF. The CDR3 DNA follows: TGTGCCAGCAGCAGATTCGGACAGGGGGTCTACACCGGGGAGCTGTTTTTT. The chain links TRBV7-9 to TRBJ2-2; 10 bases line up with TRBD1. With 5 bases clipped from V and 3 bases from J, the junction kept 9 bases outside the gene matches. The V gene's germline CDR1 is SEHNR and CDR2 FQNEAQ (reference sequence). This CDR3 contains 17 residues.